This T cell receptor (beta chain) was documented in a study of T cell changes during pregnancy in multiple sclerosis (dated by TCRdb to between 2018 and 2021). About the investigation overall: In women with multiple sclerosis, the researchers looked at how the T cell repertoire shifted as pregnancy progressed.

Note on this clone: Its specific antigen is unknown. There are no base qualities to consult, and no much larger clone falls within one base.

V and J lose 1 base and 6 bases, and a span of 16 bases separates them. The cysteine opens and the phenylalanine closes a CDR3 of 16 amino acids. The read is trimmed to its CDR3 DNA, 48 bases read in frame from base 1. The germline V gene (reference sequence) yields SEHNR for CDR1 and FQNEAQ for CDR2. Library generation was performed with the immunoSEQ multiplex PCR assay. The source is immuneACCESS, and TCRdb retained only in-frame sequences with V and J called. Part of the clones is not carried over; for the studies checked, unresolved V genes explain less than half of this, and the remainder is unexplained. Recorded for this sample are tens of thousands of clones; about nine tenths of them occurred a single time. Jointly, the top ten make up roughly a tenth of the sample.

The sequence derives from a female donor with multiple sclerosis, enrolled in a pregnancy study. Rearrangement joined TRBV7-9 to TRBJ1-5, and the D gene may be TRBD1, 5 bases matching. Sequenced material: CD8+ T cells from peripheral blood mononuclear cells, taken before pregnancy. The nucleotide sequence reads TGTGCCAGCAGCTTAGGATGGGGGGAGCTGGGTCAGCCCCAGCATTTT. It is translated as CASSLGWGELGQPQHF.